This T cell receptor beta chain was sequenced for a study of cytomegalovirus exposure and HLA in healthy donors. Amplification used 60 Vbeta primers and 13 Jbeta primers. Profiling relied on immunoSEQ multiplex PCR, and the TCRdb table lists in-frame clones only, not all of them. The sample consists of around 91,000 clones, roughly 86% of them appearing once. This clone was recorded a few times. This CDR3 has 13 amino acids. V shed 7 bases, J shed 1 base, and the junction held 3 bases outside the gene matches. Germline V gene data show CDR1 as SNHLY and CDR2 as FYNNEI. This clonotype was sampled from a man between 25 and 39 years old in good health and CMV-seropositive. The rearrangement joins TRBV2 to TRBJ1-1, with 7 bases fitting TRBD1. Input material: PBMCs. The CDR3 loop is CASTWTGNTEAFF. CDR3 nucleotides: TGTGCCAGCACTTGGACAGGGAACACTGAAGCTTTCTTT.